A single sample gave rise to the 23 T cell receptor beta chains below, sequenced in a study of CD8 T cells in ankylosing spondylitis. Study-level findings and limits: Eight or nine highly homologous variants formed a TCR beta motif that appeared characteristic of ankylosing spondylitis blood.

From the 5' RACE reads, TCRdb called clonotypes with MiXCR, one entry per CDR3 protein. The sample shows a few hundred thousand distinct CDR3 sequences, roughly 17% of them seen only once. These receptors' antigens are unknown. Sequencing was carried out using blood, either unsorted or a sorted T cell fraction (not recorded which). The receptors here all came from a male donor with ankylosing spondylitis.

This sequence joins TRBV6-5 and TRBJ1-2, with unresolved D. V shed 0 bases and J shed 6 bases, with 17 bases lying between them. This CDR3 has 16 amino acids. Looked up from germline, CDR1 is MNHEY and CDR2 is SVGAGI. CDR3 residues: CASSYSLRTRTDGYTF. CDR3 DNA: TGTGCCAGCAGTTACTCCCTCAGGACGAGGACGGATGGCTACACCTTC.

This clonotype was recorded many times. The V gene is TRBV29-1, the J gene TRBJ1-1, with D perhaps TRBD1 (5 bases). Germline V gene data show CDR1 as SQVTM and CDR2 as ANQGSEA. CDR3 length: 11 amino acids. With 3 bases removed from V and 3 bases from J, the gap between germline ends came to 5 bases. CDR3 protein: CSVEGDTEAFF. CDR3 nucleotides: TGCAGCGTTGAGGGGGACACTGAAGCTTTCTTT.

This clonotype was seen a handful of times. The chain is built from TRBV2 and TRBJ2-7, with TRBD2 identical over 9 bases. The V segment lost 8 bases and the J segment 3 bases; nucleotides outside the gene matches: 11. This CDR3 region has 15 residues. The germline V gene has CDR1 SNHLY and CDR2 FYNNEI. CDR3 loop: CASGVGSGGYYEQYF. CDR3 coding DNA: TGTGCCAGCGGAGTTGGTAGCGGGGGATACTACGAGCAGTACTTC.

This sequence joins TRBV24-1 and TRBJ2-2, with D tentatively TRBD1 (5 bases). This CDR3 is built from 14 residues. Germline CDR1 and CDR2: KGHDR and SFDVKD. V shed 0 bases and J shed 8 bases, with 9 bases lying between them. The CDR3 is CATSDLGAPGELFF. DNA of the CDR3: TGTGCCACCAGTGATTTGGGGGCTCCAGGGGAGCTGTTTTTT.

The genes are TRBV3-1 and TRBJ1-1; 9 positions agree with TRBD1. The CDR3 is made up of 14 amino acids. Per germline, CDR1 LGHDT and CDR2 YNNKEL (reference sequence). The trim removed 5 bases at V and 4 bases at J, leaving 5 bases unmatched. The chain's CDR3 is CASSDRGSGTEAFF. The CDR3 nucleotides read TGTGCCAGCAGCGACAGGGGGTCGGGCACTGAAGCTTTCTTT. The whole variable domain, remainder taken from reference TRBV3-1 and TRBJ1-1, is DTAVSQTPKYLVTQMGNDKSIKCEQNLGHDTMYWYKQDSKKFLKIMFSYNNKELIINETVPNRFSPKSPDKAHLNLHINSLELGDSAVYFCASSDRGSGTEAFFGQGTRLTVV.

This clonotype occurred many times. This rearrangement joins TRBV12-3 or TRBV12-4 to TRBJ1-5, with D hard to call. This CDR3 has 14 residues. V lost 6 bases, J lost 3 bases, and 12 bases lay in between. The CDR3 nucleotides are TGTGCCAGCAGGGGTGGAGGCAACAATCAGCCCCAGCATTTT. Its protein product is CASRGGGNNQPQHF.

This clonotype occurred a few times. The chain is built from TRBV11-2 and TRBJ2-2; no definite D call. The CDR3 is 14 residues long. Germline V gene lookup returns CDR1 SGHAT and CDR2 FQNNGV. The V end was cut by 0 bases, the J end by 4 bases, with 6 bases between. This CDR3 is CASSLERFTGELFF. The CDR3 DNA reads as TGTGCCAGCAGCTTAGAAAGGTTCACCGGGGAGCTGTTTTTT.

This clonotype was seen a few times. The chain has TRBV27 and TRBJ2-2; D gene ambiguous. CDR3 length: 15 amino acids. Germline V gene sequence: CDR1 MNHEY, CDR2 SMNVEV (reference sequence). V lost 5 bases to trimming and J lost 7 bases, with 17 bases between them. The CDR3: CASSPRGLAIGELFF. Written as DNA, the CDR3 is TGTGCCAGCAGTCCGAGAGGTCTGGCTATCGGGGAGCTGTTTTTT.

The genes are TRBV5-5 and TRBJ1-3; unclear D gene. This CDR3 has 16 amino acids. Germline V gene lookup returns CDR1 SGHKS and CDR2 YYEKEE (reference sequence). V was shortened by 4 bases and J by 0 bases, with 14 bases between the two germline ends. CDR3 in amino acids: CASSPRNRDSGNTIYF. CDR3 coding DNA: TGTGCCAGCAGCCCACGGAACCGGGACTCTGGAAACACCATATATTTT.

This chain links TRBV4-2 with TRBJ2-3; 11 bases line up with TRBD2. CDR3 size: 16 residues. V gave up 3 bases and J gave up 1 base; unmatched junction bases: 3. Per germline, CDR1 LGHNA and CDR2 YNFKEQ. This CDR3 is CASSHGTSGGTDTQYF. CDR3 nucleotides: TGTGCCAGCAGCCATGGGACTAGCGGAGGCACAGATACGCAGTATTTT.

In its sample, this clonotype was seen a few times. The V gene is TRBV7-2, the J gene TRBJ1-2; 8 nucleotides align to TRBD1. V dropped 1 base and J dropped 5; count of bases not matched to a gene: 9. The V gene's germline CDR1 is SGHTA and CDR2 FQGNSA. The CDR3 contains 16 residues. The CDR3 DNA is TGTGCCAGCAGCTTAGGGACCGGACAGGGACGGTATGGCTACACCTTC. It yields the protein CASSLGTGQGRYGYTF.

This clonotype turned up a few times. The J gene is TRBJ1-3, the V gene TRBV7-9; TRBD1 might be the D (5 bases). Trimming cost V 2 bases and J 4 bases, with 15 bases left between them. The CDR3 extends over 16 amino acids. Germline lookup yields CDR1 SEHNR and CDR2 FQNEAQ (reference sequence). DNA for the CDR3: TGTGCCAGCAGCTTAAAGGGGCAGACATTCGGAAACACCATATATTTT. Translating it yields CASSLKGQTFGNTIYF.

The sample holds a few counts of this clonotype. The chain has TRBV2 and TRBJ1-2; 8 nucleotides align to TRBD1. Germline assignment: CDR1 SNHLY and CDR2 FYNNEI. The CDR3 spans 13 residues. Trimming took 5 bases from V and 14 from J; bases not matched to a gene: 13. CDR3 residues: CASSIGTGSRETF. DNA of the CDR3: TGTGCCAGCAGTATAGGGACAGGAAGCAGGGAAACCTTC.

This chain connects TRBV5-1 to TRBJ1-2; no firm D call. CDR1 SGHRS and CDR2 YFSETQ come from the germline V gene. CDR3 length equals 15 residues. Trimming pared 0 bases from V and 2 bases from J, leaving 11 bases between. The CDR3, as DNA: TGCGCCAGCAGCTTGGCGCCAGGCTCCAACTATGGCTACACCTTC. Encoded protein: CASSLAPGSNYGYTF.

The chain carries TRBV5-1 and TRBJ1-4, with TRBD1 matching over 11 bases. The germline V gene encodes CDR1 SGHRS and CDR2 YFSETQ. CDR3 size: 14 residues. Germline trimming cut 4 bases from V and 10 bases from J; bases unmatched to any gene: 6. CDR3 region: CASSTGTGGLKLFF. Written as DNA, the CDR3 is TGCGCCAGCAGCACCGGGACAGGGGGGTTAAAACTGTTTTTT.

In this sample, this clonotype turned up a few times. The J gene is TRBJ2-7, the V gene TRBV20-1; D may be TRBD1 (6 bases). Germline V gene lookup returns CDR1 DFQATT and CDR2 SNEGSKA (reference sequence). The CDR3 is 15 residues long. V gave up 1 base and J gave up 2 bases, with 15 bases separating them. The chain's CDR3 is CSARVWRQAAYEQYF. The CDR3 nucleotides read TGCAGTGCTAGAGTATGGAGACAGGCCGCCTACGAGCAGTACTTC.

In its sample, this clonotype was seen many times. The V and J genes are TRBV18 and TRBJ2-1, with D uncertain. The CDR3 spans 12 residues. The V gene's germline CDR1 is KGHSH and CDR2 LQKENI. Trimming pared 3 bases from V and 9 bases from J, leaving 9 bases between. CDR3 amino acids: CASSPLGFEQFF. In DNA, the CDR3 is TGTGCCAGCTCACCGCTCGGGTTTGAGCAGTTCTTC.

This clonotype was observed a few times. The chain recombines TRBV28 with TRBJ2-7, with D perhaps assigned TRBD1 or TRBD2 (5 bases each). The ends were cut back, 5 bases at V and 2 bases at J, with 13 bases in the middle. The CDR3 length is 14 residues. Germline CDR1 and CDR2: MDHEN and SYDVKM. CDR3 sequence (DNA): TGTGCCAGCAGTCCGCTGGGGGAAACCTACGAGCAGTACTTC. Translation gives CASSPLGETYEQYF.

CDR3 loop: CSAYGSWGNQPQHF. CDR3 bases: TGCAGTGCTTACGGTAGTTGGGGCAATCAGCCCCAGCATTTT. The V and J genes are TRBV20-1 and TRBJ1-5; D remains ambiguous. Trimming cost V 5 bases and J 2 bases, with 13 bases left between them. Germline V gene sequence: CDR1 DFQATT, CDR2 SNEGSKA (reference sequence). This CDR3 comprises 14 residues.

This clonotype occurred many times. The genes are TRBV6-1 and TRBJ1-1, with a possible D match to TRBD1 (6 bases). V was clipped by 6 bases and J by 1 base, with 9 bases between them. Looked up from germline, CDR1 is MNHNS and CDR2 is SASEGT. CDR3 length: 13 amino acids. The CDR3 DNA reads TGTGCCAGCAGAAAGACAGGGAACACTGAAGCTTTCTTT. It specifies CASRKTGNTEAFF.

This clonotype was counted ten times or more. The gene calls are TRBV10-2 and TRBJ2-7; TRBD2 matches at 9 bases. Losses at the gene ends were 5 bases for V and 3 bases for J; bases not matched to a gene: 2. The CDR3 length is 13 residues. The germline V gene encodes CDR1 WSHSY and CDR2 SAAADI. Here the CDR3 reads CASSPSGNYEQYF. The DNA for the CDR3 is TGCGCCAGCAGTCCTAGCGGGAACTACGAGCAGTACTTC.

In its sample, this clonotype was seen many times. V and J are TRBV5-4 and TRBJ2-2; D is uncertain. The germline V gene encodes CDR1 SGHNT and CDR2 YYREEE (reference sequence). The CDR3 has 12 amino acids. Trimming left V 4 bases short and J 7 bases short, with 8 bases between. CDR3 nucleotides: TGTGCCAGCAGCCGGTTCGGCGGGGAGCTGTTTTTT. It translates to CASSRFGGELFF.

Only a few counts were recorded for this clonotype. The gene calls are TRBV20-1 and TRBJ1-2, with a possible D match to TRBD1 (5 bases). CDR1 and CDR2 from the germline V gene are DFQATT and SNEGSKA (reference sequence). This CDR3 has 11 amino acids. V was shortened by 3 bases and J by 8 bases, with 10 bases between the two germline ends. The DNA of the CDR3 is TGCAGTGCTAGGGCCCGGGGGGGCTACACCTTC. Amino acid sequence: CSARARGGYTF.